The 32 T cell receptor beta chains below were found in one sample sequenced in a study of graft-versus-host responses after intestinal transplantation. Measured with immunoSEQ multiplex PCR; TCRdb has only the in-frame clones, and not every one. Altogether some 9,600 clones are present, around 30% being singletons, with the ten largest covering 5% to 7.5%. Irradiated, violet-dye-labeled stimulator cells, about 200,000 in number, were plated with about 200,000 CFSE-labeled responder cells. Source: alloreactive CD8+ T cells from a mixed lymphocyte reaction culture, taken before intestinal transplant. Stated subset: CFSE-low proliferating T cells sorted from roughly 6-day pre-transplant mixed lymphocyte reaction (GvH or HvG direction). The receptors derive from a human patient who received an intestinal transplant.

This chain uses TRBV6-6 with TRBJ2-1, with 7 positions matching TRBD1. Trimming cost V 6 bases and J 5 bases; bases outside gene matches: 7. This CDR3 has 14 residues. CDR1 is MNHNY, CDR2 SVGAGI, per germline (reference sequence). The CDR3 protein is CASRQPGQNNEQFF. DNA for the CDR3: TGTGCCAGCAGGCAACCGGGACAGAACAATGAGCAGTTCTTC.

The sample holds a few counts of this clone. The J gene is TRBJ2-1, the V gene TRBV19, with TRBD2 as a possible D gene (5 bases). This CDR3 has 16 residues. V was shortened by 0 bases and J by 0 bases, with 9 bases between the two germline ends. From germline, CDR1 is LNHDA and CDR2 SQIVND (reference sequence). The chain's CDR3 is CASSIDPGSSYNEQFF. The DNA for the CDR3 is TGTGCCAGTAGTATAGACCCGGGGAGCTCCTACAATGAGCAGTTCTTC.

This clone came up many times. This chain connects TRBV10-3 to TRBJ1-4; maybe TRBD1 (6 bases). Trimming took off 2 bases at V and 7 bases at J, with 17 bases between the two ends. This CDR3 contains 16 residues. Germline CDR1 and CDR2: ENHRY and SYGVKD. CDR3 coding DNA: TGTGCCATCAGTGAGCCGGGACCTGGCAGGGGTGAAAAACTGTTTTTT. Translated, it gives CAISEPGPGRGEKLFF.

This sequence joins TRBV4-1 and TRBJ2-7, with D possibly matching TRBD1 (5 bases). Germline assignment: CDR1 MGHRA and CDR2 YSYEKL. The length of the CDR3 is 14 residues. The germline V and J ends were trimmed by 1 base and 2 bases, with 9 bases remaining between them. CDR3 in amino acids: CASSQGARAYEQYF. The CDR3 DNA reads as TGCGCCAGCAGCCAAGGGGCCAGGGCCTACGAGCAGTACTTC.

The chain joins TRBV16 to TRBJ1-1, with D possibly TRBD1 on 5 matching bases. Germline V gene lookup returns CDR1 KGHSY and CDR2 FQNENV. This CDR3 contains 15 residues. Trimming cost V 4 bases and J 0 bases, with 12 bases left between them. CDR3 sequence: CASSPQRQMNTEAFF. The CDR3 DNA reads as TGTGCCAGCAGCCCACAAAGACAGATGAACACTGAAGCTTTCTTT.

V usage is TRBV19 and J usage is TRBJ1-1; D is ambiguous. The germline V and J ends were trimmed by 5 bases and 1 base, with 14 bases remaining between them. Germline V gene sequence: CDR1 LNHDA, CDR2 SQIVND (reference sequence). The CDR3 extends over 15 amino acids. The CDR3 coding sequence is TGTGCCAGTAGTGTCTGGGGAGCGGGGAACACTGAAGCTTTCTTT. Amino acids: CASSVWGAGNTEAFF.

This clone has just a few counts. The genes are TRBV11-2 and TRBJ2-5, with 9 nucleotides matching TRBD1. The germline V gene has CDR1 SGHAT and CDR2 FQNNGV. The V and J ends lost 4 bases and 2 bases, in that order; junction bases with no gene match: 8. The CDR3 is 16 residues long. Here the CDR3 DNA reads TGTGCCAGCAGCTATACGGGGACAGGGTCACAAGAGACCCAGTACTTC. Translated, it gives CASSYTGTGSQETQYF.

This clone occurred a few times. The chain carries TRBV5-1 and TRBJ2-5; D perhaps matches TRBD2 (7 bases). Per the germline V gene, CDR1 is SGHRS and CDR2 is YFSETQ. V was shortened by 0 bases and J by 1 base, with 10 bases between the two germline ends. The CDR3 covers 15 residues. The CDR3 loop is CASSLVAGAQETQYF. The CDR3 bases are TGCGCCAGCAGCTTGGTGGCGGGGGCCCAAGAGACCCAGTACTTC. The whole variable domain, remainder taken from reference TRBV5-1 and TRBJ2-5, is KAGVTQTPRYLIKTRGQQVTLSCSPISGHRSVSWYQQTPGQGLQFLFEYFSETQRNKGNFPGRFSGRQFSNSRSEMNVSTLELGDSALYLCASSLVAGAQETQYFGPGTRLLVL.

This clone was detected once. The CDR3 coding sequence is TGTGCCAGCAGCTTTGGGGGGTCTAACTATGGCTACACCTTC. Protein sequence: CASSFGGSNYGYTF. J is TRBJ1-2 and V is TRBV7-9; possibly TRBD1 for D (5 bases). V was pared by 3 bases and J by 0 bases, with 8 bases between. This CDR3 has 14 amino acids. Germline CDR1 and CDR2: SEHNR and FQNEAQ (reference sequence).

This clone showed up just a few times. J is TRBJ2-1 and V is TRBV19, with 9 bases fitting TRBD2. The CDR3 contains 15 residues. After removal of 3 bases from V and 7 bases from J, the junction contained 7 bases not matched to a gene. The germline CDR1 and CDR2 sequences are LNHDA and SQIVND (reference sequence). The CDR3 nucleotides are TGTGCCAGTAGTATTGTTGGCGGGGGGGCAAATGAGCAGTTCTTC. As protein: CASSIVGGGANEQFF. Using reference TRBV19 and TRBJ2-1 for the parts outside the CDR3, the full variable domain is DGGITQSPKYLFRKEGQNVTLSCEQNLNHDAMYWYRQDPGQGLRLIYYSQIVNDFQKGDIAEGYSVSREKKESFPLTVTSAQKNPTAFYLCASSIVGGGANEQFFGPGTRLTVL.

A note on this clone: Other DNA sequences in this specimen translate into the identical CDR3. The chain recombines TRBV29-1 with TRBJ2-5; tentative D call: TRBD2 (5 bases). There are 13 residues in the CDR3. V lost 6 bases, J lost 0 bases, and 11 bases lay in between. Germline V CDR1 and CDR2: SQVTM, ANQGSEA. The CDR3 DNA sequence: TGCAGCGTCTTGACGGGGAACCAAGAGACCCAGTACTTC. This gives the protein CSVLTGNQETQYF.

V and J are TRBV5-6 and TRBJ1-5; 8 bases align to TRBD1. Germline V gives CDR1 SGHDT, CDR2 YYEEEE. CDR3 size: 15 residues. Trimming cost V 4 bases and J 3 bases; bases outside gene matches: 6. The CDR3: CASSLGQVVNQPQHF. The DNA for the CDR3 is TGTGCCAGCAGCCTGGGACAGGTCGTCAATCAGCCCCAGCATTTT.

The chain has TRBV7-8 and TRBJ1-1, with TRBD1 as a possible D gene (6 bases). This CDR3 has 13 residues. The germline gives CDR1 SGHVS, CDR2 FQNEAQ. V was trimmed by 5 bases and J by 10 bases, leaving 17 bases between them. DNA for the CDR3: TGTGCCAGCAGCCCCCCAGGACAGTGGGGAGCTTTCTTT. It codes for CASSPPGQWGAFF.

This clone has a handful of counts. The chain links TRBV7-6 to TRBJ2-1; tentatively, D is TRBD1 (5 bases). The germline gives CDR1 SGHVS, CDR2 FNYEAQ. V lost 6 bases to trimming and J lost 7 bases, with 7 bases between them. The CDR3 has 11 amino acids. The CDR3 spells CASRGQNEQFF. DNA of the CDR3: TGTGCCAGCAGGGGGCAAAATGAGCAGTTCTTC.

This clone was detected only a few times. The chain couples TRBV6-5 to TRBJ2-7; D may be TRBD1 (6 bases). The CDR3 extends over 15 amino acids. Per germline, CDR1 MNHEY and CDR2 SVGAGI. V was trimmed by 5 bases and J by 0 bases, leaving 14 bases between them. DNA of the CDR3: TGTGCCAGCAGTGACTGGACAGATAGCTCCTACGAGCAGTACTTC. Amino acids: CASSDWTDSSYEQYF.

The chain couples TRBV9 to TRBJ2-7, with a possible D match to TRBD1 (5 bases). Between the trimmed V and J ends, which lost 0 bases and 5 bases, there was a span of 18 bases. Germline CDR1 and CDR2: SGDLS and YYNGEE. CDR3 size: 16 residues. The CDR3 nucleotides read TGTGCCAGCAGCGTAGCGTCCCAAACAGGTTGGCACGAGCAGTACTTC. Protein product: CASSVASQTGWHEQYF.

This sequence joins TRBV5-5 and TRBJ2-1, with unresolved D. Trimming shortened V by 2 bases and J by 9 bases, and 18 bases separated the two germline ends. The CDR3 extends over 15 amino acids. CDR1 and CDR2 from the germline V gene are SGHKS and YYEKEE (reference sequence). The CDR3 region is CASSFSQWANVEQFF. CDR3 nucleotide sequence: TGTGCCAGCAGCTTCAGTCAGTGGGCAAATGTTGAGCAGTTCTTC.

The genes are TRBV12-5 and TRBJ2-5; no reliable D call. The CDR3 has 11 amino acids. CDR1 and CDR2 from the germline V gene are LGHNT and FRNRAP. V was clipped by 4 bases and J by 4 bases, with 4 bases between them. The CDR3 here is CASGSGETQYF. The CDR3 nucleotides are TGTGCTAGTGGTTCCGGAGAGACCCAGTACTTC.

This clone came up a few times. The gene calls are TRBV9 and TRBJ2-3, with D hard to call. CDR3 size: 14 residues. Germline V CDR1 and CDR2: SGDLS, YYNGEE. Trimming pared 7 bases from V and 1 base from J, leaving 13 bases between. CDR3 nucleotides: TGTGCCAGCGACCCTCGTGGAGGCACAGATACGCAGTATTTT. Translated, it gives CASDPRGGTDTQYF. The whole variable domain, remainder taken from reference TRBV9 and TRBJ2-3, is DSGVTQTPKHLITATGQRVTLRCSPRSGDLSVYWYQQSLDQGLQFLIQYYNGEERAKGNILERFSAQQFPDLHSELNLSSLELGDSALYFCASDPRGGTDTQYFGPGTRLTVL.

This rearrangement joins TRBV9 to TRBJ2-3, with 8 bases identical to TRBD1. The V segment lost 0 bases and the J segment 4 bases; nucleotides outside the gene matches: 4. Looked up from germline, CDR1 is SGDLS and CDR2 is YYNGEE. This CDR3 region has 15 residues. CDR3 bases: TGTGCCAGCAGCGTAGAAGCAGGGGGCGCAGATACGCAGTATTTT. This translates into CASSVEAGGADTQYF. The whole variable domain, remainder taken from reference TRBV9 and TRBJ2-3, is DSGVTQTPKHLITATGQRVTLRCSPRSGDLSVYWYQQSLDQGLQFLIQYYNGEERAKGNILERFSAQQFPDLHSELNLSSLELGDSALYFCASSVEAGGADTQYFGPGTRLTVL.

This clone was observed a few times. This chain joins TRBV2 and TRBJ2-1; a weak D match, TRBD1 (6 bases). V was pared by 6 bases and J by 10 bases, with 16 bases between. This CDR3 contains 13 residues. Germline V CDR1 and CDR2: SNHLY, FYNNEI. This CDR3 is CASRTIRGWEQFF. CDR3 in DNA: TGTGCCAGCAGAACCATCAGGGGATGGGAGCAGTTCTTC. Looking up the rest from reference TRBV2 and TRBJ2-1 gives the full variable domain: EPEVTQTPSHQVTQMGQEVILRCVPISNHLYFYWYRQILGQKVEFLVSFYNNEISEKSEIFDDQFSVERPDGSNFTLKIRSTKLEDSAMYFCASRTIRGWEQFFGPGTRLTVL.

This chain uses TRBV4-1 with TRBJ1-4; D unresolved. Trimming shortened V by 4 bases and J by 6 bases, and 12 bases separated the two germline ends. The CDR3 has 14 amino acids. Germline V lookup: CDR1 MGHRA, CDR2 YSYEKL. The CDR3 spells CASSLISQDEKLFF. The CDR3 bases are TGCGCCAGCAGCCTAATCTCCCAGGATGAAAAACTGTTTTTT.

This chain joins TRBV7-6 and TRBJ2-1; 14 bases are a match to TRBD2. V lost 5 bases to trimming and J lost 8 bases; unmatched junction nucleotides: 5. Germline CDR1 reads SGHVS; CDR2 reads FNYEAQ. The CDR3 totals 15 residues. This chain's CDR3 is CASSPGTSGGHEQFF. The CDR3 DNA is TGTGCCAGCAGCCCCGGGACTAGCGGGGGCCATGAGCAGTTCTTC.

This chain links TRBV6-6 with TRBJ2-5; 9 bases agree with TRBD1. The germline CDR1 and CDR2 sequences are MNHNY and SVGAGI (reference sequence). Trimming cost V 6 bases and J 2 bases; bases outside gene matches: 7. The CDR3 spans 15 residues. CDR3 sequence reads: CASSADRGAQETQYF. The CDR3 DNA reads as TGTGCCAGCAGCGCAGACAGGGGGGCACAAGAGACCCAGTACTTC.

The chain links TRBV9 to TRBJ1-4, with D possibly being TRBD1 (6 bases). The CDR3 runs 15 residues. Germline V gene lookup returns CDR1 SGDLS and CDR2 YYNGEE. The ends were cut back, 2 bases at V and 8 bases at J, with 16 bases in the middle. CDR3 amino acids: CASSVGGGAREKLFF. The CDR3 DNA reads TGTGCCAGCAGCGTCGGTGGGGGGGCACGAGAAAAACTGTTTTTT.

This clone was observed at least ten times. The rearrangement joins TRBV2 to TRBJ2-7; a weak D match, TRBD2 (5 bases). V gave up 0 bases and J gave up 4 bases, with 7 bases separating them. This CDR3 has 13 amino acids. Germline CDR1 reads SNHLY; CDR2 reads FYNNEI. CDR3 protein: CASSEARGYEQYF. For the CDR3, the DNA is TGTGCCAGCAGTGAAGCCCGGGGATACGAGCAGTACTTC.

The chain uses TRBV9 and TRBJ2-6; maybe TRBD1 (5 bases). Trimming cost V 2 bases and J 4 bases, with 16 bases left between them. The CDR3 consists of 17 residues. The V gene's germline CDR1 is SGDLS and CDR2 YYNGEE. The CDR3 nucleotides are TGTGCCAGCAGCGTTTTCGGTGGGGCTTCCGGGGCCAACGTCCTGACTTTC. Translated: CASSVFGGASGANVLTF.

The chain is built from TRBV25-1 and TRBJ1-2; D might be TRBD1 (6 bases). Germline values: CDR1 MGHDK, CDR2 SYGVNS. The CDR3 runs 14 residues. Trimming left V 4 bases short and J 8 bases short, with 17 bases between. The CDR3 DNA follows: TGTGCCAGCAGTGGATACAGGGTGGACGACGGCTACACCTTC. It specifies CASSGYRVDDGYTF.

The sample holds a few counts of this clone. The chain employs TRBV19 and TRBJ1-1; TRBD1 is a possible D gene (6 bases). CDR1 LNHDA and CDR2 SQIVND come from the germline V gene (reference sequence). V was clipped by 5 bases and J by 6 bases, with 13 bases between them. The CDR3 sequence is 13 residues long. The CDR3: CASSPRGGAEAFF. In DNA form, the CDR3 reads TGTGCCAGTAGTCCCAGGGGTGGCGCTGAAGCTTTCTTT.

J is TRBJ2-3 and V is TRBV13, with 11 bases fitting TRBD2. The V gene's germline CDR1 is PRHDT and CDR2 FYEKMQ (reference sequence). V lost 8 bases to trimming and J lost 3 bases; unmatched junction nucleotides: 4. CDR3 size: 14 residues. CDR3 DNA sequence: TGTGCCAGCGGTAGCGGGGGGGAAACAGATACGCAGTATTTT. Translating it yields CASGSGGETDTQYF.

This clone is categorized as medium-sized. This chain connects TRBV6-6 to TRBJ2-5, with TRBD2 as a possible D gene (7 bases). V lost 7 bases and J lost 3, with 21 bases in between. Looked up from germline, CDR1 is MNHNY and CDR2 is SVGAGI (reference sequence). The CDR3 contains 16 residues. In DNA form, the CDR3 reads TGTGCCAGCACCCCCTCTCGAGGGGGGGCCGAAGAGACCCAGTACTTC. It yields the protein CASTPSRGGAEETQYF.

This clone has more than one count but fewer than ten. This rearrangement joins TRBV4-1 to TRBJ2-1; 15 nucleotides align to TRBD2. Germline V gene data show CDR1 as MGHRA and CDR2 as YSYEKL. V gave up 1 base and J gave up 2 bases; unmatched junction bases: 6. The CDR3 is 19 residues long. In DNA, the CDR3 is TGCGCCAGCAGCCAAGCCGCGGGACTAGCGGGGGGCGCCTACAATGAGCAGTTCTTC. Its protein is CASSQAAGLAGGAYNEQFF.